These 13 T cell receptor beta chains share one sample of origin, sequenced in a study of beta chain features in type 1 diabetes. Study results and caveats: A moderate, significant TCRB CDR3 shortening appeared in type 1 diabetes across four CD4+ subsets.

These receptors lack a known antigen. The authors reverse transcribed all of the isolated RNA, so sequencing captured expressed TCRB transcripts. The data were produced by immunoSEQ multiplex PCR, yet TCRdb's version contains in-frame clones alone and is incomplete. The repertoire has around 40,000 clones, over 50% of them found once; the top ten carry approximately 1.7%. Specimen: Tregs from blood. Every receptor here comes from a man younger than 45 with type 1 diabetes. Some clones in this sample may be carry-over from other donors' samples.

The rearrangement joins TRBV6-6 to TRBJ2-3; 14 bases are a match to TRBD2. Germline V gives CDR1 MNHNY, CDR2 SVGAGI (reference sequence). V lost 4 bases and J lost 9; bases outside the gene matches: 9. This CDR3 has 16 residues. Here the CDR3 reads CASSSVRTSGGKTQYF. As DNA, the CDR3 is TGTGCCAGCAGTTCCGTTCGGACTAGCGGGGGGAAGACGCAGTATTTT.

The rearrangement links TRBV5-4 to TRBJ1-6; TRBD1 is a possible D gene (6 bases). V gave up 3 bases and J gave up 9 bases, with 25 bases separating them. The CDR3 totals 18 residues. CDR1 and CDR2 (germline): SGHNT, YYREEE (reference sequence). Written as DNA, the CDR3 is TGTGCCAGCAGCTCGGGTCTGGGGGTCTCAGGGGTCGGTTCACCCCTCCACTTT. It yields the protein CASSSGLGVSGVGSPLHF.

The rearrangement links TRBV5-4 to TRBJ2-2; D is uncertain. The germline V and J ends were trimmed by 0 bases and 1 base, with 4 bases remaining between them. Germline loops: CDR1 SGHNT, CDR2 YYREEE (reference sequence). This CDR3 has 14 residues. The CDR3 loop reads CASSLARNTGELFF. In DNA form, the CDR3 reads TGTGCCAGCAGCTTGGCCAGGAACACCGGGGAGCTGTTTTTT.

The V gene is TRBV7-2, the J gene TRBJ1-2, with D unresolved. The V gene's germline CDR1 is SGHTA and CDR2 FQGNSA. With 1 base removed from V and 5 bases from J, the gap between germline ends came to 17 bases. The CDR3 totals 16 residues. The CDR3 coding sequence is TGTGCCAGCAGCTTAGGTGGCATTAAGGCAGGTTATGGCTACACCTTC. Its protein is CASSLGGIKAGYGYTF.

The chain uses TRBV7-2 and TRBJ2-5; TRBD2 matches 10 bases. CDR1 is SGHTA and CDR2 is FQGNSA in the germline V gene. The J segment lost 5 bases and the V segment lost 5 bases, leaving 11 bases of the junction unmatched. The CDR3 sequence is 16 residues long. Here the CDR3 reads CASSLTSGAPGETQYF. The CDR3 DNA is TGTGCCAGCAGCCTTACTAGCGGGGCCCCCGGGGAGACCCAGTACTTC.

The CDR3 nucleotides are TGTGCCAGCAGCAAGGGCTGGGGAGGCCCCGTGGGCACTGAAGCTTTCTTT. It encodes CASSKGWGGPVGTEAFF. The V and J genes are TRBV7-9 and TRBJ1-1; D gene ambiguous. Deletions cut 5 bases from V and 4 bases from J, with 23 bases between. The CDR3 has 17 residues. Germline lookup yields CDR1 SEHNR and CDR2 FQNEAQ (reference sequence).

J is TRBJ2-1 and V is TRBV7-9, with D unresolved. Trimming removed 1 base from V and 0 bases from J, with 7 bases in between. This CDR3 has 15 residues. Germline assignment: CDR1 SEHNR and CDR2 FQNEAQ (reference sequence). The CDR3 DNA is TGTGCCAGCAGCTTAGGGCAGGACTCCTACAATGAGCAGTTCTTC. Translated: CASSLGQDSYNEQFF.

The CDR3: CATHREPYEQYF. In nucleotides, the CDR3 is TGTGCCACTCACCGGGAGCCCTACGAGCAGTACTTC. The chain carries TRBV28 and TRBJ2-7, with D possibly being TRBD2 (6 bases). Deletions cut 10 bases from V and 2 bases from J, with 12 bases between. This CDR3 contains 12 residues. Germline CDR1 MDHEN, CDR2 SYDVKM.

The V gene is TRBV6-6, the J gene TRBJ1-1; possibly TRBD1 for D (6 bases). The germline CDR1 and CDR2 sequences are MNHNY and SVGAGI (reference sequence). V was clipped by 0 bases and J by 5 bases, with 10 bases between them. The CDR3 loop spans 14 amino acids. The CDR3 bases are TGTGCCAGCAGTTACTCGGGCAGGGGAACTGAAGCTTTCTTT. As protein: CASSYSGRGTEAFF.

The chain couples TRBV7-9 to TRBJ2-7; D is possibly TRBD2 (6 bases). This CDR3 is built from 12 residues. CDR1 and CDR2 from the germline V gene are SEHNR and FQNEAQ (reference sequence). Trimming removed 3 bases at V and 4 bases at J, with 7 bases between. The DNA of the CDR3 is TGTGCCAGCAGCTTGGACTATTACGAGCAGTACTTC. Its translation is CASSLDYYEQYF.

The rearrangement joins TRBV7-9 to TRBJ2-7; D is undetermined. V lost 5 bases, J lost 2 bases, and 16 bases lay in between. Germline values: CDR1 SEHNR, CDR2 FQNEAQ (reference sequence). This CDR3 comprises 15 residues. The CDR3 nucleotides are TGTGCCAGCAGCCCAATCGGAGAAATCACCTACGAGCAGTACTTC. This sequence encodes CASSPIGEITYEQYF.

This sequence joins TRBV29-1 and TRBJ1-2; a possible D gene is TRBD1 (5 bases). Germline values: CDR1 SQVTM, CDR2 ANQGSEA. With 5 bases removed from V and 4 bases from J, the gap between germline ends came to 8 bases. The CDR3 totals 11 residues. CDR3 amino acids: CSVPGPYGYTF. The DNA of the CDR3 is TGCAGCGTTCCAGGGCCCTATGGCTACACCTTC. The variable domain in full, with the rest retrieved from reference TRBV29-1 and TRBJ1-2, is SAVISQKPSRDICQRGTSLTIQCQVDSQVTMMFWYRQQPGQSLTLIATANQGSEATYESGFVIDKFPISRPNLTFSTLTVSNMSPEDSSIYLCSVPGPYGYTFGSGTRLTVV.

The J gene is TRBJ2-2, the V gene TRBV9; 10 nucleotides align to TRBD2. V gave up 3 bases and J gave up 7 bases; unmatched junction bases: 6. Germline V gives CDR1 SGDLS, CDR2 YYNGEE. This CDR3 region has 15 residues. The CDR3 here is CASSASGGADGELFF. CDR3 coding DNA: TGTGCCAGCAGCGCCAGCGGGGGGGCTGACGGGGAGCTGTTTTTT.